This T cell receptor beta chain was recovered during a study of T cell repertoires in cytomegalovirus infection. TCRdb re-derived calls from the reads in MiXCR, one entry per CDR3 protein. The profile covers about 920,000 distinct CDR3 sequences, with 25% to 40% appearing a single time and roughly 12% taken by the ten largest. This clonotype was seen once. Its cognate antigen is unknown. Germline loops: CDR1 SGHVS, CDR2 FNYEAQ. The V end was cut by 4 bases, the J end by 10 bases, with 8 bases between. The CDR3 has 11 amino acids. Sequences were derived from cultured CD8+ T cells from PBMCs, sampled from culture after CMV antigen stimulation. The sequence came from a human donor in good health (CMV status not recorded). Some clones in this sample may be carry-over from other donors' samples. This chain links TRBV7-6 with TRBJ2-1; D is ambiguous. In DNA form, the CDR3 reads TGTGCCAGCAGCTCGGACCGGGAGCAGTTCTTC. This translates into CASSSDREQFF.